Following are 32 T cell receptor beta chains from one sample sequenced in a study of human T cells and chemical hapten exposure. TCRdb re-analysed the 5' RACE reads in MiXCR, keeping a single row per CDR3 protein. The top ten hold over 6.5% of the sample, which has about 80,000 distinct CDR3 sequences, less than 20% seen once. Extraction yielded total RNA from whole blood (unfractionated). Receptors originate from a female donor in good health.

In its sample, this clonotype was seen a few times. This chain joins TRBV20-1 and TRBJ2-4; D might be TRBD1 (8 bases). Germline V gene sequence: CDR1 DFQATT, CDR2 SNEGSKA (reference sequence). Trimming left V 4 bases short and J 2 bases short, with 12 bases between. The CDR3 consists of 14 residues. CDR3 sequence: CSAKQGGPKNIQYF. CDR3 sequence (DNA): TGCAGTGCTAAACAGGGGGGGCCCAAAAACATTCAGTACTTC.

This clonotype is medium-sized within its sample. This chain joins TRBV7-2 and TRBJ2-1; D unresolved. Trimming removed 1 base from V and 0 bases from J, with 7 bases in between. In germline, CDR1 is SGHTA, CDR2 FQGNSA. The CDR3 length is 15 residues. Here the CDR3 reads CASSLERSSYNEQFF. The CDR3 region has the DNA TGTGCCAGCAGCTTAGAACGGAGCTCCTACAATGAGCAGTTCTTC.

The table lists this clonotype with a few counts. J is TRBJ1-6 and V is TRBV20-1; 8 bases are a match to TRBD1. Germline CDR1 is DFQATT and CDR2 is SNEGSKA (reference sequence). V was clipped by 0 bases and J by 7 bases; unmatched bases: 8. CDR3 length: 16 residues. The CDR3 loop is CSARDWITGGNSPLHF. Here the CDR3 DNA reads TGCAGTGCTAGAGATTGGATAACAGGGGGAAATTCACCCCTCCACTTT.

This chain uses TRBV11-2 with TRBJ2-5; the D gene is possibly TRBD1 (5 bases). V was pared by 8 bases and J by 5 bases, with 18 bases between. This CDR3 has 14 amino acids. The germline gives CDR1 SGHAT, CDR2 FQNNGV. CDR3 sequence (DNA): TGTGCCAGCGGCTCAGGGCTAGTGGGGGAGACCCAGTACTTC. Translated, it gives CASGSGLVGETQYF.

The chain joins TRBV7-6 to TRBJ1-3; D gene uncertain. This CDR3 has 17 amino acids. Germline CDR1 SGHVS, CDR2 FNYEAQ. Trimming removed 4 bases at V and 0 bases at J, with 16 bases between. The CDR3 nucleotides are TGTGCCAGCAGCTCGCGACTGGGCCCGAGCTCTGGAAACACCATATATTTT. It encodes CASSSRLGPSSGNTIYF.

The CDR3 coding sequence is TGCGCCAGCAGCCTATGGGCTAATGAAAAACTGTTTTTT. Its translation is CASSLWANEKLFF. This chain connects TRBV4-1 to TRBJ1-4; D gene unclear. The CDR3 is 13 amino acids. CDR1 is MGHRA and CDR2 is YSYEKL in the germline V gene. V lost 4 bases, J lost 3 bases, and 6 bases lay in between.

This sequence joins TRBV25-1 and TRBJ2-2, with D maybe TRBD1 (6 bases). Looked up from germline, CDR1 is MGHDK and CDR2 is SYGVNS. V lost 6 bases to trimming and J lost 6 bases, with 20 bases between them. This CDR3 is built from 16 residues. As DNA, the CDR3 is TGTGCCAGCAGGTCTACAGGGTCGGGGCGAGCCGGGGAGCTGTTTTTT. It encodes CASRSTGSGRAGELFF.

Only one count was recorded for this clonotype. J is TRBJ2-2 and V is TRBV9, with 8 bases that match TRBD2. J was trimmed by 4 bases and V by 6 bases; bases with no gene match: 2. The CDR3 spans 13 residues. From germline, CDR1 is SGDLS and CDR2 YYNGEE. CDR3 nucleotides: TGTGCCAGCACCGGGAGGGCCACCGGGGAGCTGTTTTTT. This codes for CASTGRATGELFF.

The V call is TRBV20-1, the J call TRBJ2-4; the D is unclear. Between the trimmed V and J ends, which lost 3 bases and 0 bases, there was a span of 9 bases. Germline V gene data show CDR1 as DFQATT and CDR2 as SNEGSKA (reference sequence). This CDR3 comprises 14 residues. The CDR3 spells CSASAVLAKNIQYF. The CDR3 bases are TGCAGTGCTAGCGCGGTTTTAGCCAAAAACATTCAGTACTTC.

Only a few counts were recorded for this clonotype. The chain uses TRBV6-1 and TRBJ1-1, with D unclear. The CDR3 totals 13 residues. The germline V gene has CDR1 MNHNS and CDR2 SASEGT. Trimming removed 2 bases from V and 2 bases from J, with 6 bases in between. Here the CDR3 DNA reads TGTGCCAGCAGTGAATCGATTAACACTGAAGCTTTCTTT. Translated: CASSESINTEAFF.

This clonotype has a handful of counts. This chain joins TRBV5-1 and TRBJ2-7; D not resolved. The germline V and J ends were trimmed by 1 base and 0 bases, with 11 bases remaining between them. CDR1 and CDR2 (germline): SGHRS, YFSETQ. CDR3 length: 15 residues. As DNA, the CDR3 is TGCGCCAGCAGCTTGTCCCCAGGAGCCTCCTACGAGCAGTACTTC. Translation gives CASSLSPGASYEQYF.

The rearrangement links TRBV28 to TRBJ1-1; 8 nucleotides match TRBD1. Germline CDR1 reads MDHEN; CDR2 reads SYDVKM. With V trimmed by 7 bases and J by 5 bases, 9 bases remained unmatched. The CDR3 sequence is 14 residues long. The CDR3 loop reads CASILGQGRTEAFF. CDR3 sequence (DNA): TGTGCCAGCATCCTAGGACAGGGAAGGACTGAAGCTTTCTTT.

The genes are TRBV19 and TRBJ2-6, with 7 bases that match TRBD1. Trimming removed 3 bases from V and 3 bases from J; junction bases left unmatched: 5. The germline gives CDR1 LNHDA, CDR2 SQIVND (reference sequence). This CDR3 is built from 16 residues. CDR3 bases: TGTGCCAGTAGTATGGGACAGTTGATTGGGGCCAACGTCCTGACTTTC. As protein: CASSMGQLIGANVLTF.

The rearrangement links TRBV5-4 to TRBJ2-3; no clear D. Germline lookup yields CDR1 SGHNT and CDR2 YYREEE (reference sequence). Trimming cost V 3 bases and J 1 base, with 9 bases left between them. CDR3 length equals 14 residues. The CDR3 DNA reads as TGTGCCAGCAGCTCCGACTTGGGCACAGATACGCAGTATTTT. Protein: CASSSDLGTDTQYF. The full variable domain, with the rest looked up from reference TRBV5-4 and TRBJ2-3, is ETGVTQSPTHLIKTRGQQVTLRCSSQSGHNTVSWYQQALGQGPQFIFQYYREEENGRGNFPPRFSGLQFPNYSSELNVNALELDDSALYLCASSSDLGTDTQYFGPGTRLTVL.

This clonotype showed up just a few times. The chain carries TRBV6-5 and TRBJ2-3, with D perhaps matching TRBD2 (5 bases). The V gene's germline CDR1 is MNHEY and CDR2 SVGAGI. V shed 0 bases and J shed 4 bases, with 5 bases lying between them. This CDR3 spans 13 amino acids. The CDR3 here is CASSYSGADTQYF. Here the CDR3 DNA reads TGTGCCAGCAGTTACTCCGGGGCAGATACGCAGTATTTT.

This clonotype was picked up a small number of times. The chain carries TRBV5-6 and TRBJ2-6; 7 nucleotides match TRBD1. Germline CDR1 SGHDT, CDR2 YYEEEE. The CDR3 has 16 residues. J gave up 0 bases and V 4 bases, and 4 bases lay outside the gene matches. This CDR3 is CASSRDSNSGANVLTF. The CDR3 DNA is TGTGCCAGCAGCCGGGACAGCAACTCTGGGGCCAACGTCCTGACTTTC.

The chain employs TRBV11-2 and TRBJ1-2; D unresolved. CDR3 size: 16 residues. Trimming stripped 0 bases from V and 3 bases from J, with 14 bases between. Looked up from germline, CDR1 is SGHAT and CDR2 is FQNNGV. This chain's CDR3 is CASSLDLDEAYYGYTF. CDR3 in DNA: TGTGCCAGCAGCTTAGATCTCGACGAGGCCTACTATGGCTACACCTTC.

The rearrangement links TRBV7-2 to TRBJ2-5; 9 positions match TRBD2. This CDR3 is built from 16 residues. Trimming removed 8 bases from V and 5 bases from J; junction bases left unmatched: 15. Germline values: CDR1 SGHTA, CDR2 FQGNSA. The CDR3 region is CASVKGRGRGEETQYF. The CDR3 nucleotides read TGTGCCAGCGTTAAGGGGCGCGGGAGGGGGGAGGAGACCCAGTACTTC.

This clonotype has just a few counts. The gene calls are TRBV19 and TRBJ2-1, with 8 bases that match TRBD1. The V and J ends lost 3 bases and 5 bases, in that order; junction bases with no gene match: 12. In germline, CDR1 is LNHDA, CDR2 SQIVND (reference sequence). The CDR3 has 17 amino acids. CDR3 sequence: CASSIIPQGAWNNEQFF. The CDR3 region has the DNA TGTGCCAGTAGTATCATCCCTCAGGGGGCCTGGAACAATGAGCAGTTCTTC.

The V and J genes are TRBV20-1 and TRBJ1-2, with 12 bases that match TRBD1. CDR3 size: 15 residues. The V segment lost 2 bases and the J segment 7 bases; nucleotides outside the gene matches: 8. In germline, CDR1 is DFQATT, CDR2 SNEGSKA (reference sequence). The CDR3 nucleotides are TGCAGTGCTAGACCTCCGGGACAGGGGGCAAGTGGCTACACCTTC. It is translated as CSARPPGQGASGYTF.

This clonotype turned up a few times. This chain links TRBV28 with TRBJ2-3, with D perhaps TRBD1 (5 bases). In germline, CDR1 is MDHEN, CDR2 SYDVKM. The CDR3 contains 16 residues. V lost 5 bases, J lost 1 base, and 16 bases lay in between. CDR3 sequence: CASSPIGEQGTDTQYF. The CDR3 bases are TGTGCCAGCAGTCCAATAGGGGAACAGGGCACAGATACGCAGTATTTT.

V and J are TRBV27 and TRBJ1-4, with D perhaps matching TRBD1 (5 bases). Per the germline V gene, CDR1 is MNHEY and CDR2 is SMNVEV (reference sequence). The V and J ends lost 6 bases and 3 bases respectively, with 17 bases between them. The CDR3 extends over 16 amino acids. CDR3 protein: CASSRKTGGSNEKLFF. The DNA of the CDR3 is TGTGCCAGCAGCCGTAAAACAGGAGGCTCTAATGAAAAACTGTTTTTT.

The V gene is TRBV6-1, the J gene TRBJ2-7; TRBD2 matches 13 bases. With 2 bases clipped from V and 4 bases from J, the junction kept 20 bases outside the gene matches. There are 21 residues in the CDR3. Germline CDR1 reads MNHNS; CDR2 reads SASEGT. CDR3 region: CASSERGRDRLAGGHGYEQYF. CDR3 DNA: TGTGCCAGCAGTGAAAGGGGAAGGGACAGACTAGCGGGAGGCCACGGATACGAGCAGTACTTC.

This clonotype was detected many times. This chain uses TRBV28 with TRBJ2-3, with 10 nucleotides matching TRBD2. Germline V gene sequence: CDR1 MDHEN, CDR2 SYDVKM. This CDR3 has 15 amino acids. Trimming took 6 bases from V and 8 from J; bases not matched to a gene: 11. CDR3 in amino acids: CASSQSSGSPGTQYF. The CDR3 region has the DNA TGTGCCAGCAGCCAATCTAGCGGGAGTCCGGGTACGCAGTATTTT.

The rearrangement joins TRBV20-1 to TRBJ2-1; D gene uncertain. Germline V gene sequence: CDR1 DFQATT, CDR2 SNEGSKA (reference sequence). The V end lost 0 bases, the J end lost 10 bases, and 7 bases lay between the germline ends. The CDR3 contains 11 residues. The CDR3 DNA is TGCAGTGCTAGAGATCTGGAGGAGCAGTTCTTC. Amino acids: CSARDLEEQFF.

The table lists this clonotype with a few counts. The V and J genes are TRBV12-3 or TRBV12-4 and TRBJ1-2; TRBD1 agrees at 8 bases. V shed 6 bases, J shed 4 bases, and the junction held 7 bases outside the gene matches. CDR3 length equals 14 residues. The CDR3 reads CASRGTGLPYGYTF. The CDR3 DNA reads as TGTGCCAGCAGAGGGACAGGTCTTCCCTATGGCTACACCTTC.

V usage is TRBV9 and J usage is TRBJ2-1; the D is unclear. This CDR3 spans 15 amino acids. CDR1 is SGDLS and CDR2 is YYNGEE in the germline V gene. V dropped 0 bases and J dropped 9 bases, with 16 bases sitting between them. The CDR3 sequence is CASSVVGKGFSEQFF. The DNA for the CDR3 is TGTGCCAGCAGCGTAGTTGGGAAAGGGTTTTCTGAGCAGTTCTTC.

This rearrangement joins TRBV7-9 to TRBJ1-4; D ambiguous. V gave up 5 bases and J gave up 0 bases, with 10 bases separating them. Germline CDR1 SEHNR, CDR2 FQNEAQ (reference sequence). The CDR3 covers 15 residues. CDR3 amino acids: CASSKLRATNEKLFF. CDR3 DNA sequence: TGTGCCAGCAGCAAACTCCGTGCAACTAATGAAAAACTGTTTTTT.

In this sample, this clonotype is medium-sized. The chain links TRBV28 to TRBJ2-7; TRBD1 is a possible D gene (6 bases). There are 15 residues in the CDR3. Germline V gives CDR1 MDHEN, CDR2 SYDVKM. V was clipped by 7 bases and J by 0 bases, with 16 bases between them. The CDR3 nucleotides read TGTGCCAGCATCTCTACAGGGCTAAGCTCCTACGAGCAGTACTTC. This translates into CASISTGLSSYEQYF.

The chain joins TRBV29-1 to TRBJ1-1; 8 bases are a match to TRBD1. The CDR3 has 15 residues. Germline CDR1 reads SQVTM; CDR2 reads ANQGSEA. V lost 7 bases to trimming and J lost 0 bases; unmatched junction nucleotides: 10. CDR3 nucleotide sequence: TGCAGCGCCCCGGACAGGGCACAGATGAACACTGAAGCTTTCTTT. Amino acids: CSAPDRAQMNTEAFF.

CDR3 coding DNA: TGCGCCAGCAGCCAAAAGGGTGGCGCTGGAAACACCATATATTTT. Protein sequence: CASSQKGGAGNTIYF. V and J are TRBV4-3 and TRBJ1-3, with D unclear. V was cut by 2 bases and J by 2 bases, with 10 bases left in between. Looked up from germline, CDR1 is LGHNA and CDR2 is YSLEER. The CDR3 contains 15 residues.

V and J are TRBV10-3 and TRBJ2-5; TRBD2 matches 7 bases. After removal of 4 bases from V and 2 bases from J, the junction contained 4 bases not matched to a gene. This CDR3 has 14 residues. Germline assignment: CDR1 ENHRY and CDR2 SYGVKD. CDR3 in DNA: TGTGCCATCAGTGCTTCGGGGGGACAAGAGACCCAGTACTTC. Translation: CAISASGGQETQYF.